This T cell receptor beta chain stems from a study of blood T cell repertoires in COVID-19. Study overall: Samples taken during acute and convalescent COVID-19 were collected in the United States, Italy and Spain.

The Seattle patients, enrolled during active infection, were followed longitudinally. Authors' processing steps: Scientists estimated how many nucleated cells there were by amplifying reference gene primers. The method was immunoSEQ multiplex PCR; TCRdb's version includes in-frame clones alone and lacks a portion of them. V and J calls and clone size follow that table, whereas D and trimming were derived from the DNA. Of more than 60,000 clones detected, 86% appear once; the ten largest clones hold 6.3%. Germline CDR1 is SGHNT and CDR2 is YYREEE (reference sequence). The CDR3 totals 13 residues. V gave up 3 bases and J gave up 5 bases, with 11 bases separating them.

The source material was peripheral blood. The origin of this receptor is an elderly man with COVID-19, enrolled during active disease. This rearrangement joins TRBV5-4 to TRBJ2-5, with D possibly matching TRBD1 (6 bases). CDR3 in amino acids: CASSSGTTETQYF. The CDR3 DNA sequence: TGTGCCAGCAGCTCCGGGACAACTGAGACCCAGTACTTC.